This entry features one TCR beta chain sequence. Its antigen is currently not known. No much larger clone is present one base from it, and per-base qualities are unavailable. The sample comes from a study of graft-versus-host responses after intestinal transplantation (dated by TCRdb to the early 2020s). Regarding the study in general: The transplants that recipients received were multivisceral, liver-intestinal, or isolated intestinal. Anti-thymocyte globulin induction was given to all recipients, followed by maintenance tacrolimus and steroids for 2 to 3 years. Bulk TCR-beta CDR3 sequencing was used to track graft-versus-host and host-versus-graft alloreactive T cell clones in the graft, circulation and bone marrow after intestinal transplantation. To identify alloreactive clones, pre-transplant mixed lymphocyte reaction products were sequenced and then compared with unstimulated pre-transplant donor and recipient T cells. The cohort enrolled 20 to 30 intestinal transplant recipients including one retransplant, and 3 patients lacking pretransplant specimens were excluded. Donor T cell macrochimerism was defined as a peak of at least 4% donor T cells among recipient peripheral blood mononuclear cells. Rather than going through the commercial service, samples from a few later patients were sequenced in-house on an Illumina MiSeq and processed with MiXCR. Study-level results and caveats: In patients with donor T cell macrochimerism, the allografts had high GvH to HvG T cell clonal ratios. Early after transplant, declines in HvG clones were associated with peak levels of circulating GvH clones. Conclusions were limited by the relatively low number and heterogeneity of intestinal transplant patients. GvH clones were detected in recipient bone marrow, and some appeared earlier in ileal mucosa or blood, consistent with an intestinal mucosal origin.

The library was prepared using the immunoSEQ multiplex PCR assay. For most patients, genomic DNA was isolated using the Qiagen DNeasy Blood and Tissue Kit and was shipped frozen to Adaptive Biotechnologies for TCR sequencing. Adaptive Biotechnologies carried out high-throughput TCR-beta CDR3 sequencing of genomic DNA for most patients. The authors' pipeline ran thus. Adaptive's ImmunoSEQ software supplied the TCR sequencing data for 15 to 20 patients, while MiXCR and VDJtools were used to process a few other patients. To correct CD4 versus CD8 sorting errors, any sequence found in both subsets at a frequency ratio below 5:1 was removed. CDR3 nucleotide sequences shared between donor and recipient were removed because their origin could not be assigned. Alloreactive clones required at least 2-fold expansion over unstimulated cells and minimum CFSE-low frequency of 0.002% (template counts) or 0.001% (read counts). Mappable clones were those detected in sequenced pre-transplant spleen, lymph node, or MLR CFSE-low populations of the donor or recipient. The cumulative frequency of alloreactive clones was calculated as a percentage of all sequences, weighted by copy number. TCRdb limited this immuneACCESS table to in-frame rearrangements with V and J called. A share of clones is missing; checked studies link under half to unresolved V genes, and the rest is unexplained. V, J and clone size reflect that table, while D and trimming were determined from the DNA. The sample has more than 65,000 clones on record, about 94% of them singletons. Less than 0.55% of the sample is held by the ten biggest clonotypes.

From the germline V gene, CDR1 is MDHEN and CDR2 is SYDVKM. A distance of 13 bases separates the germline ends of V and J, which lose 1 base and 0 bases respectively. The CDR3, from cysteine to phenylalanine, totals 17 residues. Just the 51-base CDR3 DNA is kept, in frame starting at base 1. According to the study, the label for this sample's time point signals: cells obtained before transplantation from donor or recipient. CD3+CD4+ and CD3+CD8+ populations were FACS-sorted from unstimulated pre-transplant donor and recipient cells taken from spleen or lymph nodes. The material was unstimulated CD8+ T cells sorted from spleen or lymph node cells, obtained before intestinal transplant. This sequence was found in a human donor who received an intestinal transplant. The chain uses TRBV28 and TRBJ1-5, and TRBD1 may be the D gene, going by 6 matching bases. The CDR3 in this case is CASSLSHGGASNQPQHF. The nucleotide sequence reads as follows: TGTGCCAGCAGTTTATCCCATGGGGGGGCTAGCAATCAGCCCCAGCATTTT.